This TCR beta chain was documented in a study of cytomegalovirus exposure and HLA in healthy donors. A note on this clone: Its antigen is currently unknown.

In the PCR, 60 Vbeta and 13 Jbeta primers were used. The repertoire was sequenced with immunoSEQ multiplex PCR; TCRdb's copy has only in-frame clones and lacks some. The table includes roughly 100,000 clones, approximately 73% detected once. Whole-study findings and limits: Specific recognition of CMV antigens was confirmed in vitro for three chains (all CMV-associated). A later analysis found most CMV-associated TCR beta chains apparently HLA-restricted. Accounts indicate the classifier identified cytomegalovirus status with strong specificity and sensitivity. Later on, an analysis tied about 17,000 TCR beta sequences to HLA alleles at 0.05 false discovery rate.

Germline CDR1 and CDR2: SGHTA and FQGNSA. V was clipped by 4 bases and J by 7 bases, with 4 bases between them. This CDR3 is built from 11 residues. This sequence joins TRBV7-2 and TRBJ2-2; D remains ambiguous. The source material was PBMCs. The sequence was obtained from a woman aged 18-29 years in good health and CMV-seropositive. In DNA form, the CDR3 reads TGTGCCAGCAGCTCGTACGGGGAGCTGTTTTTT. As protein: CASSSYGELFF.